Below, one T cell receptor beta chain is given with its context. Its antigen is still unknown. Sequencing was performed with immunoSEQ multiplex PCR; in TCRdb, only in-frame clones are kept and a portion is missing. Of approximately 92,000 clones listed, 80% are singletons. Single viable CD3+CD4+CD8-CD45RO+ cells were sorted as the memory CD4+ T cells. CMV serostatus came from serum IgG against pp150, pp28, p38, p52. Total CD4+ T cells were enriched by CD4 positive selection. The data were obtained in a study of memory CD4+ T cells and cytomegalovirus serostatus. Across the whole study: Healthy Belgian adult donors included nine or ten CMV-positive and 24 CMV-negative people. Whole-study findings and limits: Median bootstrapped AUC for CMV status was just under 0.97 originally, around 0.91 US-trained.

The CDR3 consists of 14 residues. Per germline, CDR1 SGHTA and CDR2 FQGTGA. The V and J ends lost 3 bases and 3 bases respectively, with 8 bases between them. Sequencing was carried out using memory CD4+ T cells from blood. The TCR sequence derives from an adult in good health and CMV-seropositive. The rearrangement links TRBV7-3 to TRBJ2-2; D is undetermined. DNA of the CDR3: TGTGCCAGCAGCTTTGACCGACACACCGGGGAGCTGTTTTTT. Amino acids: CASSFDRHTGELFF.